The present T cell receptor beta chain was sequenced within a study of T cell responses to AZD1222 COVID-19 vaccine. Study summary: The analysis combined second doses at about 4 or about 12 weeks.

Clones were read by immunoSEQ multiplex PCR, and TCRdb kept only the in-frame ones, dropping some. The table shows tens of thousands of clones, with 80% to 90% occurring only once. With regard to this clone: Its target is not known.

The study's findings and limits: Donors were largely white British and mainly female; clonal diversity was possibly underestimated. Receipt of two AZD1222 doses was followed by a rise in Spike-specific TCR breadth and depth. Every sample of the repertoires postdated the peak T cell response.

The CDR3 runs 15 residues. Per the germline V gene, CDR1 is LGHNA and CDR2 is YSLEER. The V gene lost 3 bases and the J gene lost 4 bases, with 15 bases spanning the gap. This receptor was identified in an adult in good health. Sequencing used peripheral blood, obtained on day 0 of AZD1222 vaccination. This chain uses TRBV4-3 with TRBJ1-1, with TRBD1 as a possible D gene (6 bases). The CDR3 region is CASSQVTTGSTEAFF. Here the CDR3 DNA reads TGCGCCAGCAGCCAGGTTACAACAGGGTCCACTGAAGCTTTCTTT.